The 20 T cell receptor beta chains listed next were all sequenced from one sample in a study of T cell responses to AZD1222 COVID-19 vaccine. The data were produced by immunoSEQ multiplex PCR, yet TCRdb's version contains in-frame clones alone and is incomplete. Of roughly 100,000 clones listed, 85% to 90% are singletons. The source material was peripheral blood, sampled on day 0 of AZD1222 vaccination. These receptors all come from an adult in good health.

As DNA, the CDR3 is TGTGCCAGCCAAAGGACGGACCTGATGAACACTGAAGCTTTCTTT. Its translation: CASQRTDLMNTEAFF. The chain joins TRBV2 to TRBJ1-1; D not resolved. The V end lost 8 bases, the J end lost 0 bases, and 16 bases lay between the germline ends. This CDR3 is 15 amino acids long. Germline assignment: CDR1 SNHLY and CDR2 FYNNEI.

The chain joins TRBV10-3 to TRBJ2-5, with TRBD2 identical over 7 bases. CDR3 length equals 16 residues. Germline V CDR1 and CDR2: ENHRY, SYGVKD. V lost 1 base and J lost 2; bases outside the gene matches: 7. The CDR3 DNA sequence: TGTGCCATCAGTGAGTTGGGCAGCGGGGAACAAGAGACCCAGTACTTC. Its translation is CAISELGSGEQETQYF.

This chain connects TRBV5-4 to TRBJ2-1, with a possible D match to TRBD2 (5 bases). The germline CDR1 and CDR2 sequences are SGHNT and YYREEE (reference sequence). The CDR3 sequence is 15 residues long. Trimming took 0 bases from V and 4 from J, leaving 11 bases between them. The DNA of the CDR3 is TGTGCCAGCAGCTTGGGTAATAGCGTATACAATGAGCAGTTCTTC. This gives the protein CASSLGNSVYNEQFF.

CDR3 DNA sequence: TGTGCCAGTAGTAAAACCGGGACAGCGGACGCATCTCTAGCCAAAAACATTCAGTACTTC. Translating it yields CASSKTGTADASLAKNIQYF. The chain joins TRBV19 to TRBJ2-4; 7 bases line up with TRBD1. CDR1 and CDR2 (germline): LNHDA, SQIVND (reference sequence). The ends lost 4 bases at V and 0 bases at J; junction bases unmatched: 18. This CDR3 region has 20 residues.

The CDR3 coding sequence is TGTGCCAGCAGTGCGAGACTAGAATCTGAGCAGTTCTTC. Translation: CASSARLESEQFF. The chain couples TRBV2 to TRBJ2-1; possible D gene TRBD2, 6 bases. The CDR3 length is 13 residues. Trimming cost V 4 bases and J 9 bases, with 13 bases left between them. Germline values: CDR1 SNHLY, CDR2 FYNNEI.

The rearrangement joins TRBV6-2 or TRBV6-3 to TRBJ2-1; the D is unclear. The V and J ends lost 0 bases and 4 bases respectively, with 16 bases between them. Germline assignment: CDR1 MNHEY and CDR2 SVGEGT. The CDR3 runs 17 residues. The CDR3 spells CASSYSPPSGVYNEQFF. CDR3 nucleotide sequence: TGTGCCAGCAGTTACTCTCCACCGAGTGGGGTATACAATGAGCAGTTCTTC.

The chain employs TRBV25-1 and TRBJ2-3; D not certain. Trimming removed 4 bases at V and 2 bases at J, with 4 bases between. The CDR3 has 12 residues. Per the germline V gene, CDR1 is MGHDK and CDR2 is SYGVNS. CDR3 region: CASSGFTDTQYF. The CDR3 nucleotides are TGTGCCAGCAGTGGATTCACAGATACGCAGTATTTT.

This clone has just a few counts. The chain has TRBV21-1 and TRBJ2-7. TRBV21-1 is described as a pseudogene. This CDR3 has 10 residues. In DNA form, the CDR3 reads TGTGCCAGCAGCAAAGCGTGGAAGTACTTC. The encoded protein is CASSKAWKYF.

V usage is TRBV18 and J usage is TRBJ1-1; 9 bases fit TRBD1. Germline V gene sequence: CDR1 KGHSH, CDR2 LQKENI. The V gene end was trimmed by 2 bases and the J gene end by 5 bases; junction bases not matched to a gene: 3. The length of the CDR3 is 14 residues. CDR3 nucleotides: TGTGCCAGCTCACCAAAGGGACAGGGTACTGAAGCTTTCTTT. Protein product: CASSPKGQGTEAFF.

J is TRBJ2-5 and V is TRBV19, with TRBD2 matching 8 bases. Germline loops: CDR1 LNHDA, CDR2 SQIVND (reference sequence). The trim removed 4 bases at V and 4 bases at J, leaving 8 bases unmatched. The CDR3 spans 15 residues. The CDR3 sequence: CASSTGGGPRETQYF. The CDR3 DNA is TGTGCCAGTAGTACGGGGGGGGGCCCCCGAGAGACCCAGTACTTC.

As to this clone: The same CDR3 also results from other DNA sequences found in this sample. The gene calls are TRBV6-2 or TRBV6-3 and TRBJ2-7; D is unclear. The CDR3 consists of 11 residues. Germline CDR1 is MNHEY and CDR2 is SVGEGT. Trimming removed 4 bases at V and 1 base at J, with 2 bases between. CDR3 DNA sequence: TGTGCCAGCAGTTTTTCCTACGAGCAGTACTTC. This codes for CASSFSYEQYF.

This clone was picked up a small number of times. The rearrangement joins TRBV19 to TRBJ1-3, with D hard to call. The CDR3 has 18 amino acids. CDR1 is LNHDA and CDR2 is SQIVND in the germline V gene (reference sequence). The V gene lost 1 base and the J gene lost 0 bases, with 16 bases spanning the gap. The CDR3 loop is CASSIGTRPLISGNTIYF. The CDR3 coding sequence is TGTGCCAGTAGTATAGGGACCAGGCCGTTAATCTCTGGAAACACCATATATTTT. The full variable domain, completed using reference TRBV19 and TRBJ1-3, is DGGITQSPKYLFRKEGQNVTLSCEQNLNHDAMYWYRQDPGQGLRLIYYSQIVNDFQKGDIAEGYSVSREKKESFPLTVTSAQKNPTAFYLCASSIGTRPLISGNTIYFGEGSWLTVV.

The V call is TRBV7-9, the J call TRBJ2-5; D is possibly TRBD2 (5 bases). V lost 3 bases, J lost 10 bases, and 12 bases lay in between. Germline V gene data show CDR1 as SEHNR and CDR2 as FQNEAQ (reference sequence). The CDR3 runs 12 residues. The CDR3 bases are TGTGCCAGCAGCTTGGGTCCCGAGGGCCAGTACTTC. Its translation is CASSLGPEGQYF.

V is TRBV5-6 and J is TRBJ2-6, with 8 positions matching TRBD1. The V segment lost 3 bases and the J segment 0 bases; nucleotides outside the gene matches: 11. The CDR3 is 19 residues long. Germline V gene lookup returns CDR1 SGHDT and CDR2 YYEEEE. CDR3 DNA sequence: TGTGCCAGCAGCTCGCGAGGAGGACAGGGAATCTCTGGGGCCAACGTCCTGACTTTC. It yields the protein CASSSRGGQGISGANVLTF.

The chain couples TRBV19 to TRBJ2-1; TRBD1 agrees at 7 bases. Per the germline V gene, CDR1 is LNHDA and CDR2 is SQIVND (reference sequence). Unmatched junction bases numbered 6, after V lost 8 bases and J lost 8 bases. This CDR3 region has 12 residues. The CDR3 DNA reads TGTGCCAGTCGAACAGGGGACGATGAGCAGTTCTTC. Translating it yields CASRTGDDEQFF.

The gene calls are TRBV4-3 and TRBJ1-1, with D maybe TRBD1 (5 bases). The CDR3 consists of 15 residues. V lost 0 bases and J 4 bases, leaving 12 bases between the germline ends. Germline V gene sequence: CDR1 LGHNA, CDR2 YSLEER. DNA for the CDR3: TGCGCCAGCAGCCAAGATTATGGGGCAGGCACTGAAGCTTTCTTT. This codes for CASSQDYGAGTEAFF.

The chain has TRBV12-3 or TRBV12-4 and TRBJ2-7; 7 nucleotides agree with TRBD1. The CDR3 extends over 13 amino acids. V gave up 1 base and J gave up 5 bases; unmatched junction bases: 2. The CDR3 loop is CASSLGQGNEQYF. The DNA for the CDR3 is TGTGCCAGCAGTTTAGGACAGGGCAACGAGCAGTACTTC.

This rearrangement joins TRBV15 to TRBJ1-2, with unresolved D. Germline CDR1 is LNHNV and CDR2 is YYDKDF (reference sequence). This CDR3 region has 13 residues. Trimming pared 1 base from V and 4 bases from J, leaving 7 bases between. The CDR3 nucleotides read TGTGCCACCAGCAGAGCCCCGTTCTATGGCTACACCTTC. It is translated as CATSRAPFYGYTF.

The J gene is TRBJ1-2, the V gene TRBV30; no clear D. Deletions cut 0 bases from V and 3 bases from J, with 8 bases between. Germline CDR1 reads GTSNPN; CDR2 reads SVGIG (reference sequence). The CDR3 loop spans 13 amino acids. DNA of the CDR3: TGTGCCTGGAGTGTACGAGAGTACTATGGCTACACCTTC. It specifies CAWSVREYYGYTF.

The chain recombines TRBV7-3 with TRBJ1-1; D uncertain. The germline V gene has CDR1 SGHTA and CDR2 FQGTGA. The V end lost 2 bases, the J end lost 2 bases, and 9 bases lay between the germline ends. The CDR3 runs 14 residues. This CDR3 reads CASSLLGSNTEAFF. The CDR3 coding sequence is TGTGCCAGCAGCTTACTGGGGAGTAACACTGAAGCTTTCTTT. The whole variable domain, filled in from reference TRBV7-3 and TRBJ1-1, reads GAGVSQTPSNKVTEKGKYVELRCDPISGHTALYWYRQSLGQGPEFLIYFQGTGAADDSGLPNDRFFAVRPEGSVSTLKIQRTERGDSAVYLCASSLLGSNTEAFFGQGTRLTVV.